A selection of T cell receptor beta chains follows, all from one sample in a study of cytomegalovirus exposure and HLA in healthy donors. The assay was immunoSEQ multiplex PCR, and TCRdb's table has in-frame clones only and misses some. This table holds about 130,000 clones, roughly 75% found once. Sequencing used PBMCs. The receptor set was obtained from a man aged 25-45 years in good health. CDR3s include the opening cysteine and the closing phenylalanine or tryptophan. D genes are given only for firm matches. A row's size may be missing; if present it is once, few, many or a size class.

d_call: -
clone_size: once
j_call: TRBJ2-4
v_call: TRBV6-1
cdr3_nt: TGTGCCAGCAGGACCTTAGGGGCTGGAAACATTCAGTACTTC
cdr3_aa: CASRTLGAGNIQYF

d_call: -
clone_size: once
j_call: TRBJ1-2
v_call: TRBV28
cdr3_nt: TGTGCCAGCAGTAGCGGTATTGGCTACACCTTC
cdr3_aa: CASSSGIGYTF

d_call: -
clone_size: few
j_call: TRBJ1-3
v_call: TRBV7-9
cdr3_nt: TGTGCCAGCAGCCCATCTGGAAACACCATATATTTT
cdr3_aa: CASSPSGNTIYF

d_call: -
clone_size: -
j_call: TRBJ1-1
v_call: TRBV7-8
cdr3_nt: TGTGCCAGCAGCAGAAGGGGGAACACTGAAGCTTTCTTT
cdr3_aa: CASSRRGNTEAFF

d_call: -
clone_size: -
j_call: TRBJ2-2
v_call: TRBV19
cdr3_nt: TGTGTAGCAGGGACGAACACCGGGGAGCTGTTTTTT
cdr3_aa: CVAGTNTGELFF

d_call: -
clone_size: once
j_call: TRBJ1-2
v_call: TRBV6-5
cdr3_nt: TGTGCCAGCAGTTACTCATCCGGGATGACTAACTATGGCTACACCTTC
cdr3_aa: CASSYSSGMTNYGYTF

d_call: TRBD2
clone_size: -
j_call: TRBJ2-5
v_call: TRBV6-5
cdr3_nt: TGTGCCAGCAGTTACTCGCCTAGCGGGAGCAGTAAGACCCAGTACTTC
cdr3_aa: CASSYSPSGSSKTQYF

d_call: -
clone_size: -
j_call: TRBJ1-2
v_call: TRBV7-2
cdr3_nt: TGTGCCAGCAGCCCCGGTCGGGGTAACTATGGCTACACCTTC
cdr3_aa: CASSPGRGNYGYTF

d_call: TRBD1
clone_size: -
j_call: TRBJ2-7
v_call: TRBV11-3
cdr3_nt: TGTGCCAGCAGTCCCGGCGGGACAGGGTACTCCGAGCAGTACTTC
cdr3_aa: CASSPGGTGYSEQYF

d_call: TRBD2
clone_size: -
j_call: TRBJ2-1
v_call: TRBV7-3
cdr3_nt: TGTGCCAGCAGCTTAAATCGGCTAGCGGGATCCTCCTACAATGAGCAGTTCTTC
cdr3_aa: CASSLNRLAGSSYNEQFF

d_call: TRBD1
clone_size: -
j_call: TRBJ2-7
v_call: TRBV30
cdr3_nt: TGTGCCTGGAGGGACAGGGTAAACTACGAGCAGTACTTC
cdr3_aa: CAWRDRVNYEQYF

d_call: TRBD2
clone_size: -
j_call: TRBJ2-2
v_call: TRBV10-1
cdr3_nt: TGCGCCAGCAGTGAGTCGATCGGGAGGCCCGGGGAGCTGTTTTTT
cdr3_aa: CASSESIGRPGELFF

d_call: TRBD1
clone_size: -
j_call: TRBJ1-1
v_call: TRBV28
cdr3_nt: TGTGCCAGCAGCTCCCAGGACAGGGGAACTGAAGCTTTCTTT
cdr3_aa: CASSSQDRGTEAFF

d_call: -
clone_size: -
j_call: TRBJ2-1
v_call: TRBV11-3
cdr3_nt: TGTGCCAGCAGCTTAACCTCTATCAATGAGCAGTTCTTC
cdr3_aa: CASSLTSINEQFF